Below are 27 T cell receptor beta chains sequenced from a single sample in a study of CD4 T cells in relation to SARS-CoV-2 and coronaviruses. This table comes from immunoSEQ multiplex PCR, and its TCRdb copy is limited to in-frame clones, with some not included. The sample records 68,000 or so clones, 85% to 95% being singletons. CD4+ T cells from unexposed donors were obtained before the COVID-19 pandemic (2011-2018). Sequencing was performed on naive CD4+ T cells from PBMCs. Noted subset: naive CD4+ T cells isolated by negative enrichment. The receptors were gathered from a human donor in good health.

This chain's CDR3 is CASSMGGSSGNTIYF. The DNA for the CDR3 is TGTGCCAGTAGTATGGGGGGATCGTCTGGAAACACCATATATTTT. The V call is TRBV19, the J call TRBJ1-3; a weak D match, TRBD1 (5 bases). The CDR3 consists of 15 residues. The V gene's germline CDR1 is LNHDA and CDR2 SQIVND (reference sequence). Deletions cut 3 bases from V and 1 base from J, with 10 bases between. Filled out from reference TRBV19 and TRBJ1-3, the complete variable domain reads DGGITQSPKYLFRKEGQNVTLSCEQNLNHDAMYWYRQDPGQGLRLIYYSQIVNDFQKGDIAEGYSVSREKKESFPLTVTSAQKNPTAFYLCASSMGGSSGNTIYFGEGSWLTVV.

The rearrangement uses TRBV5-1 and TRBJ1-2, with TRBD1 as a possible D gene (6 bases). The V and J ends lost 3 bases and 9 bases respectively, with 18 bases between them. The CDR3 has 14 amino acids. Germline lookup yields CDR1 SGHRS and CDR2 YFSETQ. The CDR3 DNA is TGCGCCAGCAGCTGGGGGGTGGAAGGGGGAAGCTACACCTTC. Translated: CASSWGVEGGSYTF.

This clone was seen once. The chain links TRBV6-5 to TRBJ1-1, with 12 bases aligning to TRBD1. The CDR3 loop spans 15 amino acids. The J segment lost 6 bases and the V segment lost 3 bases, leaving 5 bases of the junction unmatched. The germline V gene has CDR1 MNHEY and CDR2 SVGAGI. The CDR3 protein is CASSYGDRGLAEAFF. CDR3 coding DNA: TGTGCCAGCAGTTATGGGGACAGGGGGCTCGCTGAAGCTTTCTTT.

The chain uses TRBV9 and TRBJ2-3, with D perhaps TRBD2 (6 bases). Trimming left V 1 base short and J 2 bases short, with 17 bases between. The germline gives CDR1 SGDLS, CDR2 YYNGEE. The CDR3 totals 17 residues. The CDR3 is CASSVPTTAGLTDTQYF. Here the CDR3 DNA reads TGTGCCAGCAGCGTACCAACCACGGCGGGACTCACAGATACGCAGTATTTT.

This chain uses TRBV4-3 with TRBJ1-6; D is unclear. Trimming removed 0 bases at V and 8 bases at J, with 17 bases between. Germline loops: CDR1 LGHNA, CDR2 YSLEER. The length of the CDR3 is 17 residues. DNA for the CDR3: TGCGCCAGCAGCCAAGATTTGGCGCCAGAGAGGGATTCACCCCTCCACTTT. Translating gives CASSQDLAPERDSPLHF.

The chain recombines TRBV19 with TRBJ2-1; 13 bases are a match to TRBD2. The CDR3 covers 18 residues. V shed 4 bases and J 9 bases; nucleotides not matched to a gene: 15. Per germline, CDR1 LNHDA and CDR2 SQIVND (reference sequence). The CDR3 DNA follows: TGTGCCAGTAGTACGGGACTAGCGGGAAGTATCTGGAAGAGTGAGCAGTTCTTC. It yields the protein CASSTGLAGSIWKSEQFF. Filled out from reference TRBV19 and TRBJ2-1, the complete variable domain reads DGGITQSPKYLFRKEGQNVTLSCEQNLNHDAMYWYRQDPGQGLRLIYYSQIVNDFQKGDIAEGYSVSREKKESFPLTVTSAQKNPTAFYLCASSTGLAGSIWKSEQFFGPGTRLTVL.

This clone was recorded only once. V gene TRBV28 combines with J gene TRBJ1-1; D remains ambiguous. CDR1 MDHEN and CDR2 SYDVKM come from the germline V gene. Between the trimmed V and J ends, which lost 6 bases and 3 bases, there was a span of 8 bases. This CDR3 is 12 amino acids long. CDR3 sequence: CASRPLHTEAFF. DNA of the CDR3: TGTGCCAGCAGGCCCCTCCACACTGAAGCTTTCTTT.

This rearrangement joins TRBV18 to TRBJ1-2; 7 nucleotides agree with TRBD1. Germline CDR1 reads KGHSH; CDR2 reads LQKENI. CDR3 length equals 15 residues. The V gene end was trimmed by 1 base and the J gene end by 2 bases; junction bases not matched to a gene: 4. CDR3 protein: CASSPLGQDNYGYTF. CDR3 sequence (DNA): TGTGCCAGCTCACCACTTGGACAGGACAACTATGGCTACACCTTC.

The chain couples TRBV9 to TRBJ1-6; D gene unclear. The CDR3 extends over 15 amino acids. V gave up 4 bases and J gave up 0 bases, with 8 bases separating them. Per the germline V gene, CDR1 is SGDLS and CDR2 is YYNGEE. Written as DNA, the CDR3 is TGTGCCAGCAGCTTCCGGCTCTCCTATAATTCACCCCTCCACTTT. It specifies CASSFRLSYNSPLHF.

This chain links TRBV19 with TRBJ1-1, with 7 bases aligning to TRBD1. V was clipped by 3 bases and J by 8 bases; unmatched bases: 12. CDR1 and CDR2 from the germline V gene are LNHDA and SQIVND (reference sequence). This CDR3 contains 15 residues. The CDR3 region has the DNA TGTGCCAGTAGTATGAAAAGAGGGGGCGCTTCGGAAGCTTTCTTT. It specifies CASSMKRGGASEAFF.

The rearrangement links TRBV27 to TRBJ2-1, with D hard to call. Per germline, CDR1 MNHEY and CDR2 SMNVEV (reference sequence). The CDR3 is made up of 17 amino acids. The germline V and J ends were trimmed by 5 bases and 9 bases, with 26 bases remaining between them. The CDR3 reads CASSGMGSALSWSEQFF. DNA of the CDR3: TGTGCCAGCAGTGGTATGGGGTCGGCTTTAAGTTGGAGTGAGCAGTTCTTC.

The chain couples TRBV9 to TRBJ2-4; 8 bases are a match to TRBD2. Germline values: CDR1 SGDLS, CDR2 YYNGEE. This CDR3 region has 14 residues. Trimming removed 4 bases from V and 8 bases from J; junction bases left unmatched: 8. CDR3 region: CASSTGTSVDIQYF. The DNA for the CDR3 is TGTGCCAGCAGCACAGGGACTAGTGTGGACATTCAGTACTTC.

The CDR3 region has the DNA TGCGCCAGCAGCTTCTCCTACGAGCAGTACTTC. Residues: CASSFSYEQYF. This chain uses TRBV5-1 with TRBJ2-7; D is undetermined. The length of the CDR3 is 11 residues. Trimming pared 2 bases from V and 0 bases from J, leaving 0 bases between. The V gene's germline CDR1 is SGHRS and CDR2 YFSETQ.

This clone came up a few times. This chain uses TRBV2 with TRBJ2-1; 9 bases are a match to TRBD2. Germline V gene data show CDR1 as SNHLY and CDR2 as FYNNEI. Unmatched junction bases numbered 1, after V lost 8 bases and J lost 2 bases. The CDR3 is 13 residues long. The CDR3 here is CASLAGPYNEQFF. In DNA, the CDR3 is TGTGCCAGCCTAGCGGGGCCCTACAATGAGCAGTTCTTC.

V and J are TRBV3-1 (or the pseudogene TRBV3-2) and TRBJ2-1, with TRBD1 identical over 8 bases. The trim removed 0 bases at V and 7 bases at J, leaving 8 bases unmatched. Germline CDR1 is LGHDT and CDR2 is YNNKEL (reference sequence). The CDR3 extends over 16 amino acids. CDR3 region: CASSQDRGQGRNEQFF. CDR3 nucleotides: TGTGCCAGCAGCCAAGATAGAGGACAGGGTAGGAATGAGCAGTTCTTC.

The V gene is TRBV20-1, the J gene TRBJ1-2, with a weak D call TRBD1 (6 bases). The CDR3 runs 13 residues. Per the germline V gene, CDR1 is DFQATT and CDR2 is SNEGSKA (reference sequence). Trimming took off 4 bases at V and 0 bases at J, with 9 bases between the two ends. This chain's CDR3 is CSANDRTNYGYTF. CDR3 bases: TGCAGTGCTAATGACAGGACTAACTATGGCTACACCTTC.

A single count supports this clone. The gene calls are TRBV7-9 and TRBJ1-3; no reliable D call. Germline loops: CDR1 SEHNR, CDR2 FQNEAQ (reference sequence). Trimming pared 5 bases from V and 2 bases from J, leaving 16 bases between. The CDR3 contains 16 residues. Here the CDR3 reads CASSLSLGDPGNTIYF. The CDR3 DNA sequence: TGTGCCAGCAGCCTATCCTTGGGAGATCCTGGAAACACCATATATTTT.

This chain connects TRBV7-9 to TRBJ2-4, with D perhaps given as TRBD1 or TRBD2 (5 bases each). Trimming took off 6 bases at V and 8 bases at J, with 14 bases between the two ends. CDR3 length: 13 amino acids. Germline assignment: CDR1 SEHNR and CDR2 FQNEAQ (reference sequence). In nucleotides, the CDR3 is TGTGCCAGCAGAAAGGGGAACGGGGACATTCAGTACTTC. Translation: CASRKGNGDIQYF. Variable domain in full (rest from reference TRBV7-9 and TRBJ2-4): DTGVSQNPRHKITKRGQNVTFRCDPISEHNRLYWYRQTLGQGPEFLTYFQNEAQLEKSRLLSDRFSAERPKGSFSTLEIQRTEQGDSAMYLCASRKGNGDIQYFGAGTRLSVL.

The V gene is TRBV7-2, the J gene TRBJ1-6; possible D gene TRBD1, 5 bases. This CDR3 is built from 15 residues. Trimming cost V 5 bases and J 4 bases, with 12 bases left between them. CDR1 is SGHTA, CDR2 FQGNSA, per germline. CDR3 region: CASSIDSAYNSPLHF. The CDR3 nucleotides are TGTGCCAGCAGCATTGACAGTGCTTATAATTCACCCCTCCACTTT.

The chain is built from TRBV7-3 and TRBJ2-2; 7 nucleotides line up with TRBD2. The V gene end was trimmed by 3 bases and the J gene end by 6 bases; junction bases not matched to a gene: 4. The CDR3 length is 14 residues. Germline V lookup: CDR1 SGHTA, CDR2 FQGTGA. This CDR3 is CASSLGAGSGELFF. The CDR3 DNA reads TGTGCCAGCAGCTTGGGAGCGGGGTCCGGGGAGCTGTTTTTT.

V is TRBV7-9 and J is TRBJ2-7; 8 nucleotides match TRBD1. Germline trimming cut 2 bases from V and 1 base from J; bases unmatched to any gene: 7. The CDR3 is 16 amino acids. Looked up from germline, CDR1 is SEHNR and CDR2 is FQNEAQ (reference sequence). The CDR3 protein is CASSLPRTGFSYEQYF. The CDR3 region has the DNA TGTGCCAGCAGCTTACCCCGGACAGGGTTTTCCTACGAGCAGTACTTC.

The rearrangement joins TRBV5-1 to TRBJ1-1, with 10 bases lining up with TRBD1. This CDR3 spans 15 amino acids. J lost 3 bases, V lost 1 base, and 3 bases had no gene match. The germline CDR1 and CDR2 sequences are SGHRS and YFSETQ. CDR3 nucleotide sequence: TGCGCCAGCAGCTTGCTAGGACAGGGGGACACTGAAGCTTTCTTT. Its protein is CASSLLGQGDTEAFF.

V gene TRBV7-3 combines with J gene TRBJ2-7; 7 bases match TRBD1. CDR1 is SGHTA, CDR2 FQGTGA, per germline. The CDR3 consists of 15 residues. Trimming at V came to 5 bases and at J to 0 bases, leaving 7 bases not matched to a gene. This CDR3 reads CASSDQQGSSYEQYF. For the CDR3, the DNA is TGTGCCAGCAGCGACCAACAGGGGAGCTCCTACGAGCAGTACTTC.

The chain links TRBV18 to TRBJ2-3, with TRBD1 as a possible D gene (6 bases). V was pared by 5 bases and J by 4 bases, with 10 bases between. The CDR3 runs 13 residues. Germline V CDR1 and CDR2: KGHSH, LQKENI. CDR3 DNA: TGTGCCAGCTCAACAGGGATGGCAGATACGCAGTATTTT. Its translation: CASSTGMADTQYF.

The chain links TRBV19 to TRBJ2-5, with unresolved D. Germline CDR1 LNHDA, CDR2 SQIVND (reference sequence). This CDR3 is 13 amino acids long. The germline V and J ends were trimmed by 5 bases and 5 bases, with 12 bases remaining between them. The DNA for the CDR3 is TGTGCCAGTAGTGCGGAGATCATGGAGACCCAGTACTTC. Amino acids: CASSAEIMETQYF.

This chain links TRBV21-1 with TRBJ2-7; TRBD2, the table's D call, was not compared with the DNA. TRBV21-1 is designated a pseudogene. The CDR3 is made up of 14 amino acids. The CDR3 region is CASSKVELFYEQYF. In DNA, the CDR3 is TGTGCCAGCAGCAAAGTTGAACTTTTCTACGAGCAGTACTTC.

V and J are TRBV28 and TRBJ1-5; no clear D. V was pared by 8 bases and J by 0 bases, with 8 bases between. Germline V CDR1 and CDR2: MDHEN, SYDVKM. The length of the CDR3 is 13 residues. CDR3 nucleotide sequence: TGTGCCAGCGAAGCCTATAGCAATCAGCCCCAGCATTTT. Protein product: CASEAYSNQPQHF.